Below, one T cell receptor beta chain is given with its context. No antigen is known for it. The CDR3 end is not reached by the read, which stops 3 residues before it; the germline J gene fills it in. V lost 1 base, J lost 3 bases, and 4 bases lay in between. Germline V gene data show CDR1 as SEHNR and CDR2 as FQNEAQ (reference sequence). CDR3 size: 12 residues. The entry originates in a study of Tregs in tolerant kidney transplant recipients. Overall study findings and caveats: Findings come from small patient numbers and require larger validation. Biological reproducibility was not directly addressed, but technical replication error appeared minimal.

Only in-frame clones appear in the TCRdb table, and some are missing; sequencing was by immunoSEQ multiplex PCR. The sample data list roughly 4,900 clones. Mixed chimerism was transient after nonmyeloablative marrow transplants from related graft donors. CD4+CD25+CD127- Tregs, CD4+CD25- non-Tregs, CD4 and CD8 cells were sorted. Sample: CD4+ T cells from blood (PBMCs), taken 14 months after the transplant. The sequence was obtained from a human patient who received a combined kidney and bone marrow transplant. The graft donor may have given rise to some T cells. The gene calls are TRBV7-9 and TRBJ2-7; D is uncertain. CDR3 sequence reads: CASSLGSYEQYF. The DNA read from the CDR3 is TGTGCCAGCAGCTTAGGCAGCTACGAG.